This TCR beta chain was identified in a study of post-analysis software for immune sequencing data. Findings of the study overall: Strong co-clustering by F measure was seen for same-batch samples. Controls had lower frequencies than patients of 4 or 5 TRBV segments, which included TRBV5-6, TRBV5-1 and TRBV20-1.

The CDR3 is 16 residues long. The junction had 9 bases not matched to a gene; V was cut back by 5 bases and J by 3 bases. Germline V gene data show CDR1 as SGHVS and CDR2 as FNYEAQ. In the case of this clonotype: The antigen remains undetermined.

Unique molecular identifiers featured in each of the TCR beta cDNA libraries. MiXCR, run by TCRdb on the PCR reads, gives a single entry per CDR3 protein. The repertoire holds roughly 870,000 distinct CDR3 sequences, with roughly 50% as singletons. The TCR sequence derives from a girl aged 5-17 years with multiple sclerosis. Sequencing was carried out using blood. The V gene is TRBV7-6, the J gene TRBJ2-1; 8 bases align to TRBD1. CDR3 nucleotide sequence: TGTGCCAGCAGCCCACTGGGCAGGGGGCACTACAATGAGCAGTTCTTC. Its translation: CASSPLGRGHYNEQFF.